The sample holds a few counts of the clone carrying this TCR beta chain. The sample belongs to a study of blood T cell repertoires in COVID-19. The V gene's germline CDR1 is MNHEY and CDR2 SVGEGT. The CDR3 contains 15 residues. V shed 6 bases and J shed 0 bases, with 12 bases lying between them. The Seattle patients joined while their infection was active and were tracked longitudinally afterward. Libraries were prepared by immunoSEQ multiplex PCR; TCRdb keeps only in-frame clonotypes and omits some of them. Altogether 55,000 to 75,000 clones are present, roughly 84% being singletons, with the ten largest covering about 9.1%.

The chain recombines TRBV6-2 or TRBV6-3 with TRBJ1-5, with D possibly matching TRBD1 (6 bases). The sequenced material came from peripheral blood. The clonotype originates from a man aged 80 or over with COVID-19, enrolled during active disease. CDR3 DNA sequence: TGTGCCAGCAGCCGCAGGGGTTATAGCAATCAGCCCCAGCATTTT. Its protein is CASSRRGYSNQPQHF.